This entry describes one TCR beta chain. Its antigen is still unknown. Nothing much larger sits one base from this clone, and base qualities are not available. This sample's time point label indicates: 45 to 55 days after influenza vaccine administration. Library preparation used RT-PCR. Sequenced using an Illumina HiSeq 2500. Using fastp at Q25 and MiXCR, TCRdb reprocessed the public reads and kept productive beta chains. Rows with one shared CDR3 protein collapse into an entry with the most common genes and DNA. This sample is represented by about 480,000 distinct CDR3 sequences; 13% of them were singletons. Under 15% of the sample is taken by the ten largest. These data come from a study of response to subunit inactivated influenza vaccine (dated by TCRdb to between 2018 and 2020). A note on the overall study: Deep quantitative profiling of the T cell receptor repertoire was used in the study to follow responses to a trivalent subunit inactivated influenza vaccine. Beyond this particular receptor, the publication reports: According to the authors, only a limited number of new T cells may be recruited by each seasonal influenza vaccination.

This receptor was identified in a man in his forties or fifties who received an inactivated influenza vaccine. Donor details come from another sample of the same person, matched by shared clones. Sequenced here: PBMCs from blood, sampled roughly 46 days after vaccination.

Read as DNA, the sequence is TGTGCCAGCGGGTATCGAGGGGGCAGCTATGGCTACACCTTC. Translated, this gives CASGYRGGSYGYTF. The chain is made from TRBV3-1 and TRBJ1-2, with TRBD1 matching 7 junction bases. From V the trimming removes 8 bases and from J it removes 4 bases, while the gene matches leave 10 bases of the junction unaccounted for. CDR1 and CDR2 are drawn from the germline V gene (reference sequence): LGHDT, YNNKEL. Including cysteine and phenylalanine, the CDR3 has 14 amino acids. CDR3 DNA is the only sequence kept; it has 42 bases, read in frame from the first base.